A selection of T cell receptor beta chains follows, all from one sample in a study of OX40 agonist ivuxolimab in advanced cancers. Measured with immunoSEQ multiplex PCR; TCRdb has only the in-frame clones, and not every one. The table records 30,000 to 35,000 clones, about 90% of them present only once. The specimen comprised CD4+ or CD8+ T cells sorted from blood, sampled in a trial of the OX40 agonist ivuxolimab. The source is an adult with an advanced solid tumor such as melanoma, head and neck, liver or kidney cancer. The CDR3 runs from the conserved cysteine through the conserved F or W. D genes are given only for firm matches. A row's size may be missing; if present it is once, few, many or a size class.

size: .; D: TRBD1; J: TRBJ1-1; V: TRBV7-9; CDR3: CASSQGDLGPNTEAFF; DNA: TGTGCCAGCAGCCAGGGGGACCTTGGGCCCAACACTGAAGCTTTCTTT
size: .; D: .; J: TRBJ2-3; V: TRBV5-1; CDR3: CASSLAGTPGTDTQYF; DNA: TGCGCCAGCAGCTTGGCCGGGACTCCAGGCACAGATACGCAGTATTTT
size: .; D: TRBD2; J: TRBJ2-3; V: TRBV9; CDR3: CASSVSTSGSEDTQYF; DNA: TGTGCCAGCAGCGTATCGACTAGCGGGAGTGAAGATACGCAGTATTTT
size: .; D: .; J: TRBJ2-7; V: TRBV5-1; CDR3: CASSLGANRVQVNEQYF; DNA: TGCGCCAGCAGCTTGGGGGCCAACAGGGTCCAAGTGAACGAGCAGTACTTC
size: once; D: .; J: TRBJ1-3; V: TRBV5-6; CDR3: CASTSGSSSGNTIYF; DNA: TGTGCCAGCACCTCAGGGAGTAGCTCTGGAAACACCATATATTTT
size: .; D: .; J: TRBJ2-5; V: TRBV9; CDR3: CASTLGAGKSGTQYF; DNA: TGTGCCAGCACCCTAGGGGCAGGGAAATCGGGGACCCAGTACTTC
size: .; D: .; J: TRBJ1-2; V: TRBV7-4; CDR3: CASSSAGTPYGYTF; DNA: TGTGCCAGCAGCTCCGCCGGGACACCCTATGGCTACACCTTC
size: .; D: .; J: TRBJ1-3; V: TRBV23-1; CDR3: CASSQGTYPSGNTIYF; DNA: TGCGCCAGCAGTCAGGGGACATACCCCTCTGGAAACACCATATATTTT
size: .; D: TRBD1; J: TRBJ2-7; V: TRBV27; CDR3: CASSHNGRIGIRRLPGGSYEQYF; DNA: TGTGCCAGCAGCCATAATGGCCGAATCGGAATCAGGAGGCTCCCAGGGGGATCTTACGAGCAGTACTTC
size: .; D: TRBD2; J: TRBJ2-7; V: TRBV2; CDR3: CASSDLLTSGPRYEQYF; DNA: TGTGCCAGCAGTGACTTGTTGACTAGCGGCCCCCGCTACGAGCAGTACTTC
size: .; D: .; J: TRBJ2-1; V: TRBV10-3; CDR3: CAISEPPGDEQFF; DNA: TGTGCCATCAGTGAGCCCCCGGGAGATGAGCAGTTCTTC
size: once; D: .; J: TRBJ2-7; V: TRBV7-8; CDR3: CASSPDESPYEQYF; DNA: TGTGCCAGCAGCCCAGACGAATCACCCTACGAGCAGTACTTC
size: .; D: TRBD1; J: TRBJ1-1; V: TRBV29-1; CDR3: CSVQGRGLTNTEAFF; DNA: TGCAGCGTCCAAGGCAGGGGGCTGACCAACACTGAAGCTTTCTTT
size: once; D: .; J: TRBJ2-3; V: TRBV7-3; CDR3: CASSPDNSDTQYF; DNA: TGTGCCAGCAGCCCCGATAACTCAGATACGCAGTATTTT
size: .; D: .; J: TRBJ1-3; V: TRBV10-3; CDR3: CAINRGDRRNTIYF; DNA: TGTGCCATCAATCGGGGGGACCGAAGGAACACCATATATTTT
size: .; D: .; J: TRBJ1-4; V: TRBV19; CDR3: CASQDFPGLNEKLFF; DNA: TGTGCCAGCCAAGATTTTCCGGGACTTAATGAAAAACTGTTTTTT
size: .; D: TRBD1; J: TRBJ2-5; V: TRBV6-6; CDR3: CASSPGQGYQETQYF; DNA: TGTGCCAGCAGTCCGGGACAGGGGTACCAAGAGACCCAGTACTTC